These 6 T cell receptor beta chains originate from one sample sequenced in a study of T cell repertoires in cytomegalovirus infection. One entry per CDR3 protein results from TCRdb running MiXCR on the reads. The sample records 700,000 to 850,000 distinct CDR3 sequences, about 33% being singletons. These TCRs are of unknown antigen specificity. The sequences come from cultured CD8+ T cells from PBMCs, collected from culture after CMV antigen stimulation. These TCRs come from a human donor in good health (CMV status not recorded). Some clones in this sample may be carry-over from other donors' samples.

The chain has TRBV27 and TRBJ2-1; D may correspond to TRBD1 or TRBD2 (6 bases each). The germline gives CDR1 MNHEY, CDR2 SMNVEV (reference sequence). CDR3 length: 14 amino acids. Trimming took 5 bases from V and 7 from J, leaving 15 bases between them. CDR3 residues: CASSLRGPRNEQFF. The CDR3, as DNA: TGTGCCAGCAGTCTCCGGGGGCCAAGGAATGAGCAGTTCTTC.

CDR3: CASSLGVPNTEAFF. The DNA of the CDR3 is TGTGCCAGCAGTTTAGGGGTCCCGAACACTGAAGCTTTCTTT. This chain connects TRBV27 to TRBJ1-1; D is unclear. There are 14 residues in the CDR3. Trimming took 2 bases from V and 1 from J, leaving 8 bases between them. Germline CDR1 reads MNHEY; CDR2 reads SMNVEV (reference sequence).

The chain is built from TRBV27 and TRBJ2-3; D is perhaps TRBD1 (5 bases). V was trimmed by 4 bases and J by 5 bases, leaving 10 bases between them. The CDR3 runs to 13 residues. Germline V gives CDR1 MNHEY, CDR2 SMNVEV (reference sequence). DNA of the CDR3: TGTGCCAGCAGTTGGGCAGGGCTAGATACGCAGTATTTT. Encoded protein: CASSWAGLDTQYF.

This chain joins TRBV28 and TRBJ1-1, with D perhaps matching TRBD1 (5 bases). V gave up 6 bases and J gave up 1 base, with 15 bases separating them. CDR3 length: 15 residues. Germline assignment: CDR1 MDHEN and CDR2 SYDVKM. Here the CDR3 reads CASSSPGEANTEAFF. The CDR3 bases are TGTGCCAGCAGCTCTCCGGGGGAGGCGAACACTGAAGCTTTCTTT.

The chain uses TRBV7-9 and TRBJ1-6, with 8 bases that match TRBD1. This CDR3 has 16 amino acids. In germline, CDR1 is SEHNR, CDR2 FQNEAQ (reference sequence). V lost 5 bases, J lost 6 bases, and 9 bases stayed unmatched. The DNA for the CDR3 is TGTGCCAGCAGCCCAGGGGGCCCATTAATTAATTCACCCCTCCACTTT. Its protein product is CASSPGGPLINSPLHF. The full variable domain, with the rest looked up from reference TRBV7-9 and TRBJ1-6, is DTGVSQNPRHKITKRGQNVTFRCDPISEHNRLYWYRQTLGQGPEFLTYFQNEAQLEKSRLLSDRFSAERPKGSFSTLEIQRTEQGDSAMYLCASSPGGPLINSPLHFGNGTRLTVT.

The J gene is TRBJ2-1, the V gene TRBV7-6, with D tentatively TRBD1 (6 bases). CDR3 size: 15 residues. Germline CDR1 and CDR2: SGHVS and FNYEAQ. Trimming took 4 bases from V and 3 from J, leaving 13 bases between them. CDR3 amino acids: CASSSTGEDYNEQFF. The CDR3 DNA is TGTGCCAGCAGCTCGACAGGAGAAGACTACAATGAGCAGTTCTTC.